This T cell receptor (beta chain) stems from a study of persistence of HIV-infected CD4 T cells. At the level of the study: Antigen stimulation activated a lower proportion of cells, more of them memory, than anti-CD3/anti-CD28 stimulation.

The CDR3 sequence is 14 residues long. J was trimmed by 1 base and V by 6 bases; bases with no gene match: 6. Germline CDR1 KGHSH, CDR2 LQKENI. Details on this clone: What it binds is not known.

The immunoSEQ assay was version 4, run in survey mode. Genomic DNA was diluted to around 10 ng/uL, up to 1 ug per sample. Sequenced by immunoSEQ multiplex PCR; TCRdb stores in-frame clones only, minus some. The sample comprises some 49,000 clones, 75% to 90% of which are singletons, and 3% to 3.5% rests with the top ten. Cells were stimulated nonspecifically with anti-CD3/anti-CD28 magnetic beads. Sorting of responding CD4+ T cells relied on upregulated CD40 ligand together with CD69. Donors had CD4+ T cell counts above 400 cells/uL and were CMV-seropositive. The TCR originated in an adult woman with HIV who was CMV-seropositive. The rearrangement links TRBV18 to TRBJ2-7, with TRBD1 matching over 7 bases. The specimen comprised CD4+ T cells sorted from PBMCs after roughly 18-hour stimulation, sampled from a patient who received antiretroviral therapy. As DNA, the CDR3 is TGTGCCAGCTCGCCTCAGGGGGTGTCCTACGAGCAGTACTTC. This translates into CASSPQGVSYEQYF.